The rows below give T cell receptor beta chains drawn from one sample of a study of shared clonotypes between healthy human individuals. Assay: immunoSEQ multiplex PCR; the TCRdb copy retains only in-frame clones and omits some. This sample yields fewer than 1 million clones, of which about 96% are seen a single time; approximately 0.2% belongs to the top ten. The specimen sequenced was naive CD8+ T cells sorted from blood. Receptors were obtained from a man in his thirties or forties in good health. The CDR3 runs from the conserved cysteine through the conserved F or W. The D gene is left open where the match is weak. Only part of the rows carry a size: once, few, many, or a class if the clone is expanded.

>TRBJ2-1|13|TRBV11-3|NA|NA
TGTGCCAGCAGCTTTGAGTGGGGGGATGAGCAGTTCTTC
CASSFEWGDEQFF
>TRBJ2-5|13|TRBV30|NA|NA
TGTGCCTGGAGTGGAGTGGGCTTTGAGACCCAGTACTTC
CAWSGVGFETQYF
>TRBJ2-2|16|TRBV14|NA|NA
TGTGCCAGCAGCCCCTGGAGTGGTCCGAACACCGGGGAGCTGTTTTTT
CASSPWSGPNTGELFF
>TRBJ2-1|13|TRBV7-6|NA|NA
TGTGCCAGCAGCTCGGACCCACGGGATGAGCAGTTCTTC
CASSSDPRDEQFF
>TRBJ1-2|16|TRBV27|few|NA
TGTGCCAGCAGTTTATTTCCGGCGGGGGGGAACTATGGCTACACCTTC
CASSLFPAGGNYGYTF
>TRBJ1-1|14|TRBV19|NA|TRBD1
TGTGCCAGTAGTTGGACAGGGGCGAACACTGAAGCTTTCTTT
CASSWTGANTEAFF
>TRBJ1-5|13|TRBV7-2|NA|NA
TGTGCCAGCAGCCGGGCAGCTCATCAGCCCCAGCATTTT
CASSRAAHQPQHF
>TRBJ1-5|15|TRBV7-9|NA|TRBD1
TGTGCCAGCAGTCTACAGGGGTTTGCGGATCAGCCCCAGCATTTT
CASSLQGFADQPQHF
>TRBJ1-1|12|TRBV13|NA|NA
TGTGCCAGCAGCGCCGGTGGGACTGAAGCTTTCTTT
CASSAGGTEAFF
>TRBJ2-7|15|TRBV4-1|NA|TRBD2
TGCGCCAGCAGCCAAGAGGGGACTAGCGTGTACGAGCAGTACTTC
CASSQEGTSVYEQYF
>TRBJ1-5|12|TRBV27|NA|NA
TGTGCCTCCCAGGGAGGGGATCAGCCCCAGCATTTT
CASQGGDQPQHF
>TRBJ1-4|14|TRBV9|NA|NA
TGTGCCAGCAGCGTAGTCAGGAGTAATGAAAAACTGTTTTTT
CASSVVRSNEKLFF
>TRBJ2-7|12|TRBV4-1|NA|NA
TGCGCCAGCAGCCCCAGTGGCTACGAGCAGTACTTC
CASSPSGYEQYF
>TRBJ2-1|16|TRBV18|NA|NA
TGTGCCAGCTCACCACCGTACCCCCGGAGGGACAATGAGCAGTTCTTC
CASSPPYPRRDNEQFF
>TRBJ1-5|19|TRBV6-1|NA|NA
TGTGCCAGCAGTGAAGATACGGAGACGATGGTTAGGAGCAATCAGCCCCAGCATTTT
CASSEDTETMVRSNQPQHF
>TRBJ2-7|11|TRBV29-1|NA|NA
TGCAGCGTCCCACTGGGGAGCGAGCAGTACTTC
CSVPLGSEQYF
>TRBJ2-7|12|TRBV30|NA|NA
TGTGCCTGGAGTCCTGGGGGGTTCGAGCAGTACTTC
CAWSPGGFEQYF
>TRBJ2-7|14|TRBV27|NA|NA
TGTGCCAGCAGTTTACGGGGGCAAGCCTACGAGCAGTACTTC
CASSLRGQAYEQYF
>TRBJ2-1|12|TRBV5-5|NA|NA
TGTGCCAGCAGCTTGGGCGGGAATGAGCAGTTCTTC
CASSLGGNEQFF
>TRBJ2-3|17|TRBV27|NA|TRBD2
TGTGCCAGCAGTTTATACTCGACTAGCGGGAGTAAGGATACGCAGTATTTT
CASSLYSTSGSKDTQYF
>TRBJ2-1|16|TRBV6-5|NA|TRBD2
TGTGCCAGCAGTTCACGGACTAGCGGGAGGAAGGGTGAGCAGTTCTTC
CASSSRTSGRKGEQFF
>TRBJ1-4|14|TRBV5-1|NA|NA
TGCGCCAGCAGCGTCCCGGGAAATAATGAAAAACTGTTTTTT
CASSVPGNNEKLFF
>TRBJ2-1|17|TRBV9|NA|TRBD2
TGTGCCAGCAGCCCAAGGTCGGGAGGAGGCTCCTACAATGAGCAGTTCTTC
CASSPRSGGGSYNEQFF
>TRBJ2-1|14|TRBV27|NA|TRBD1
TGTGCCAGCAGTTTAGGACAGGCTGTCTATGAGCAGTTCTTC
CASSLGQAVYEQFF
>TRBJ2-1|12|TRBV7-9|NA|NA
TGTGCCAGCAAGGAGTCCTACAATGAGCAGTTCTTC
CASKESYNEQFF
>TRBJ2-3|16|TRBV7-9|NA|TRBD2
TGTGCCAGCAGCAACCCGGGACTAGCGGACACAGATACGCAGTATTTT
CASSNPGLADTDTQYF
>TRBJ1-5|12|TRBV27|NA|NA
TGTGCCAGCAGTTCCGCTCCCGGCCCCGTCCATTTT
CASSSAPGPVHF
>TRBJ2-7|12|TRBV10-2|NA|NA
TGCGCCAGCAGTGAGTCGTATTACGAGCAGTACTTC
CASSESYYEQYF
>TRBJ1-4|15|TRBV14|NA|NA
TGTGCCAGCAGCCACGACCTACAGGAAGGGGAAAAACTGTTTTTT
CASSHDLQEGEKLFF
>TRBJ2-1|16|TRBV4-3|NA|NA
TGCGCCAGCAGCCAAGATCTGTCCGCCGCCTACAATGAGCAGTTCTTC
CASSQDLSAAYNEQFF
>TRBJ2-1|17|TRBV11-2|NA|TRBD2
TGTGCCAGCAGCTTCCCGCGACTAGCGCCGGGATACAATGAGCAGTTCTTC
CASSFPRLAPGYNEQFF
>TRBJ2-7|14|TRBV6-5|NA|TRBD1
TGTGCCAGCAGCCGCCGGGACAGACACTACGAGCAGTACTTC
CASSRRDRHYEQYF
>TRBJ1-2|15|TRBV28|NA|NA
TGTGCCAGCAGACACAGGGAGGCCGGGAACTATGGCTACACCTTC
CASRHREAGNYGYTF
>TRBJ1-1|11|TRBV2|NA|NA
TGTGCCAGCAGGGATAACTTGGGAGCTTTCTTT
CASRDNLGAFF
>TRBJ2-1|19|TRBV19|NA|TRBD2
TGTGCCAGTAGTACAGGCGGACTAGCGGGATATGGTTCCTACAATGAGCAGTTCTTC
CASSTGGLAGYGSYNEQFF
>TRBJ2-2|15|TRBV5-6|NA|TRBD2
TGTGCCAGCAGCCGACTAGCGGCGAACACCGGGGAGCTGTTTTTT
CASSRLAANTGELFF
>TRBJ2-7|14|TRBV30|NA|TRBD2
TGTGCCTGGAGTCAGGGAGGGATGGGTTACGAGCAGTACTTC
CAWSQGGMGYEQYF
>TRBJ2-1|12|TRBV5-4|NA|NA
TGTGCCAGCAGCGATTACAGCAATGAGCAGTTCTTC
CASSDYSNEQFF
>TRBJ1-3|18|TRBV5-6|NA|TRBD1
TGTGCCAGCAGCTTGGAGGTTTCACCCGGGACAGGGGGAAACACCATATATTTT
CASSLEVSPGTGGNTIYF
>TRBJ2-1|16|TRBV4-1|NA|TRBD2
TGCGCCAGCAGCCAAGGGACTAGCGGACTGGGGAATGAGCAGTTCTTC
CASSQGTSGLGNEQFF
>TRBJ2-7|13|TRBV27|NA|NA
TGTGCCAGCAGTCAAGGACTCCTCTACGAGCAGTACTTC
CASSQGLLYEQYF
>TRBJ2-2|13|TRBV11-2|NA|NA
TGTGCCAGCAGCCAGGTGAACACCGGGGAGCTGTTTTTT
CASSQVNTGELFF
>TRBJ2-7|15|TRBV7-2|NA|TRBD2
TGTGCCAGCAGCTCCTGGACTAGCGGGATCTACGAGCAGTACTTC
CASSSWTSGIYEQYF
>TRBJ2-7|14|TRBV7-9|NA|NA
TGTGCCAGCAGCTCGGGACTCCGAAACTACGAGCAGTACTTC
CASSSGLRNYEQYF
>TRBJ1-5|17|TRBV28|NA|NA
TGTGCCAGCAGTTTACCTGACAGGTGGGGTGGCAATCAGCCCCAGCATTTT
CASSLPDRWGGNQPQHF
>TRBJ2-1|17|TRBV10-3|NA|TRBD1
TGTGCCATCAGTGAGTCGGGGACAGAGGATCCGGACAATGAGCAGTTCTTC
CAISESGTEDPDNEQFF
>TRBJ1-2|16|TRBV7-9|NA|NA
TGTGCCAGCAGCTCCGACAGGAACTCACGGGGCTATGGCTACACCTTC
CASSSDRNSRGYGYTF
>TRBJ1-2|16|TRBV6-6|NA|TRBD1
TGTGCCAGCAGTTCCCGACGGGACAGGGCCTTGGATGGCTACACCTTC
CASSSRRDRALDGYTF
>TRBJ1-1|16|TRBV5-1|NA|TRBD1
TGCGCCAGCAGCGCAGAACAGGGGGCGACGAACACTGAAGCTTTCTTT
CASSAEQGATNTEAFF
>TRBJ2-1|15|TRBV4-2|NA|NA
TGTGCCAGCAGCCAAGGATTCAACTCCGGCAATGAGCAGTTCTTC
CASSQGFNSGNEQFF
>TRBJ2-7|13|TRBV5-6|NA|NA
TGTGCCAGCAGGGCACCCCTCGGGGACGAGCAGTACTTC
CASRAPLGDEQYF
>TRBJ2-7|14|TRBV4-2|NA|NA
TGTGCCAGCAGCCAAGAAGCTACAGGGTTAGGGCAGTACTTC
CASSQEATGLGQYF
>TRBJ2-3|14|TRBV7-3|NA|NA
TGTGCCAGCAGCCCATTTGGTACAGCAGATACGCAGTATTTT
CASSPFGTADTQYF
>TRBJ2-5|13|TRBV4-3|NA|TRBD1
TGCGCCAGCAGCCTCAGACAGGGCGAGACCCAGTACTTC
CASSLRQGETQYF
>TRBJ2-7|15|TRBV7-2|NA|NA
TGTGCCAGCAGCTTAGTCTCCCCTGACTTCTACGAGCAGTACTTC
CASSLVSPDFYEQYF